Shown below are 6 T cell receptor beta chains from a single sample sequenced in a study of blood T cell repertoires in COVID-19 (dated by TCRdb to the early 2020s). Libraries were built with the immunoSEQ multiplex PCR assay. Drawn from immuneACCESS, this table holds only the in-frame rearrangements with V and J called that TCRdb kept. Clones are partly lost; checked studies trace under half to an unresolved V gene and leave the rest unexplained. In this sample the table shows about 170,000 clones, almost 85% of which occur a single time. The ten largest make up roughly 8% of the sample. The specimen sequenced was peripheral blood. The receptors shown here come from a man aged 40-49 years who had recovered from COVID-19.

The chain uses TRBV14 and TRBJ1-1; 7 bases line up with TRBD1. The CDR3 loop spans 15 amino acids. In germline, CDR1 is SGHDN, CDR2 FVKESK. Losses at the gene ends were 2 bases for V and 3 bases for J; bases not matched to a gene: 6. The CDR3 region is CASSQNRGLDTEAFF. The CDR3 DNA sequence: TGTGCCAGCAGCCAAAACAGGGGTTTGGACACTGAAGCTTTCTTT. The full variable domain, its missing parts supplied by reference TRBV14 and TRBJ1-1, is EAGVTQFPSHSVIEKGQTVTLRCDPISGHDNLYWYRRVMGKEIKFLLHFVKESKQDESGMPNNRFLAERTGGTYSTLKVQPAELEDSGVYFCASSQNRGLDTEAFFGQGTRLTVV.

CDR3 sequence (DNA): TGTGCCAGCAGCTTACAGGCAGGGGGTGCCACTGAAGCTTTCTTT. It yields the protein CASSLQAGGATEAFF. The gene calls are TRBV13 and TRBJ1-1; TRBD1 matches at 7 bases. CDR1 PRHDT and CDR2 FYEKMQ come from the germline V gene (reference sequence). The CDR3 spans 15 residues. With V trimmed by 2 bases and J by 4 bases, 7 bases remained unmatched.

CDR3 loop: CASSTGGLGETQYF. The CDR3 region has the DNA TGTGCCAGCAGTACAGGGGGGTTGGGGGAGACCCAGTACTTC. The chain carries TRBV5-5 and TRBJ2-5; 8 bases are shared with TRBD1. Germline trimming cut 5 bases from V and 5 bases from J; bases unmatched to any gene: 8. The CDR3 runs to 14 residues. Germline V gives CDR1 SGHKS, CDR2 YYEKEE (reference sequence).

The chain joins TRBV27 to TRBJ1-1; tentative D call: TRBD1 (5 bases). This CDR3 is built from 16 residues. The V gene lost 6 bases and the J gene lost 0 bases, with 17 bases spanning the gap. The germline gives CDR1 MNHEY, CDR2 SMNVEV (reference sequence). The DNA of the CDR3 is TGTGCCAGCAGAGAAAGACAGACGACCCTGAACACTGAAGCTTTCTTT. It codes for CASRERQTTLNTEAFF.

The sample holds a few counts of this clone. The same CDR3 is also encoded by other DNA sequences in this sample. This chain uses TRBV4-1 with TRBJ2-7; TRBD1 agrees at 10 bases. Germline V lookup: CDR1 MGHRA, CDR2 YSYEKL. V lost 1 base and J lost 3; bases outside the gene matches: 6. The CDR3 consists of 16 residues. The DNA of the CDR3 is TGCGCCAGCAGCCAAGCCCCGGGACAGGGGATCTACGAGCAGTACTTC. Translating it yields CASSQAPGQGIYEQYF.

This chain uses TRBV18 with TRBJ1-6; perhaps TRBD1 as D (5 bases). The CDR3 has 15 residues. Per the germline V gene, CDR1 is KGHSH and CDR2 is LQKENI. The V end lost 2 bases, the J end lost 3 bases, and 8 bases lay between the germline ends. CDR3 bases: TGTGCCAGCTCACCATCCAGGGACTATAATTCACCCCTCCACTTT. It encodes CASSPSRDYNSPLHF.